This entry is about one T cell receptor (beta chain). CD8+ and CD4+ T cells circulating in blood were sequenced for TCR beta. This sample is drawn from a study of CD8 T cells in Susac syndrome. Random hexamers were used to reverse transcribe an amount of roughly 0.45 to 1 ug RNA. Across 54 Vbeta and 13 Jbeta, immunoSEQ multiplex PCR amplified TCR beta CDR3. One entry per CDR3 protein results from TCRdb running MiXCR on the immunoSEQ multiplex PCR reads. This table holds a few hundred thousand distinct CDR3 sequences, over 90% found once. CDR3 length equals 15 residues. The V gene lost 3 bases and the J gene lost 5 bases, with 13 bases spanning the gap. CDR1 and CDR2 (germline): ENHRY, SYGVKD.

This chain joins TRBV10-3 and TRBJ2-2, with D perhaps TRBD2 (6 bases). This receptor was identified in a human donor with multiple sclerosis. The sample taken for sequencing was CD4+ T cells from PBMCs. The CDR3 is CAISDPGRFTGELFF. The CDR3 nucleotides are TGTGCCATCAGTGATCCCGGGAGATTTACCGGGGAGCTGTTTTTT.